This paragraph reports one T cell receptor beta chain. Which antigen it targets is not known. There are no base qualities to consult, and no much larger clone falls within one base. The CDR3 contains 13 residues, cysteine and phenylalanine counted. The kept DNA is CDR3 alone, 39 bases in frame from the first base. CDR1 DFQATT and CDR2 SNEGSKA are derived from the germline V gene (reference sequence). At the junction V is shortened by 2 bases and J by 5 bases, with 12 bases in between. These data belong to a study of blood T cells in healthy people across ages (dated by TCRdb to between 2014 and 2017). About the full investigation: In model experiments, template switching captured about one uniquely barcoded TCR beta cDNA molecule for every two T cells. To track age-related changes in TCR beta repertoire diversity, the study relied on deep sequencing normalized with unique cDNA molecular identifiers. Four age groups were formed from the donors: young (average approximately 15 years), middle-aged (roughly 38), aged (around 68) and long-lived (around 82). To avoid experimental bias, donors of different ages were spread randomly across the sequencing lanes. Two additional independent replicas of 1 million unique cDNA reads from the same blood draw were analyzed for two donors (one aged 18 to 30 and one aged 80 or older).

What the work shows at the level of the full study, not this receptor alone: There was a strong correlation between observed TCR beta diversity and the percentage of naive T cells measured by flow cytometry. Conclusive comparison of naive and antigen-experienced compartments was prevented by the profiling of bulk unsorted PBMCs. Compared with the aged group, the long-lived group had more naive CD4+ T cells, fewer expanded clones and increased TCR diversity, suggesting age selection. Donor CMV infection status was unknown, potentially confounding age-related changes in expanded clonotypes. Estimates of total diversity from one million sequenced T cells were regarded as lower bounds and underestimates. As age increased, observed TCR beta diversity per million T cells dropped in a roughly linear way, and a significant reduction was already evident by age 40.

Library prep was done by 5' RACE. Instrument used: Illumina HiSeq 2500. A second about 7 to 12 cycle PCR used a sample-barcoded 5' primer and a J-beta primer mix. Each TCR beta cDNA molecule received a unique molecular identifier from a template-switch 5' adaptor carrying 12 random nucleotides. Each sample yielded at least 2.5 million CDR3-containing paired-end reads. All of the RNA was converted into first-strand cDNA using the Mint cDNA synthesis kit, with a TRBC-specific oligonucleotide serving as the primer. Following uracil-DNA glycosylase treatment, all cDNA underwent a first 18-cycle PCR with the universal primers M1SS and BC2_uni_R. As for the original processing: Normalization of each sample was performed by random selection of 1 million high-quality reads, each carrying a distinct molecular identifier. Instead of being binned into consensus sequences, reads with shared molecular identifiers were discarded. MiTCR, set to a Q25 quality threshold and the strictest error-elimination algorithm, was used for CDR3 identification, clonotype clustering and error correction. A nonparametric unseen species model with Euler transformation was used to estimate lower-bound total TCR beta diversity. In-frame beta chains were kept once TCRdb had trimmed the public reads at Q25 with fastp and called clones with MiXCR. Every distinct CDR3 protein forms one entry, paired with its most common genes and DNA. TCRdb, not the original authors, processed these V and J calls. In this sample the table shows approximately 880,000 distinct CDR3 sequences, 45% to 50% of which occur a single time. The ten most abundant clones make up about an eighth of the sample.

The roughly 42 donors, aged about 6 to 95 years, were systemically healthy Caucasian individuals from Russia. Approximately 9.7 milliliters of peripheral blood were drawn from each donor into EDTA-treated Vacutainer tubes. Ficoll-Paque density-gradient centrifugation was used to isolate PBMCs, with at least 7 million per sample. Trizol reagent was used to extract total RNA from the PBMCs, yielding at least 5.5 micrograms per sample. The percentages of naive CD45RAhigh/CD27high T cells were determined by flow cytometry on a PBMC aliquot from every donor. The clonotype was recovered from a man aged 25-45 years in good health. The sequencing sample was made of blood. The sequence is built from TRBV20-1 and TRBJ1-1; no D gene call is confident. The DNA sequence follows: TGCAGTGCTAGAAAAGACTGGAGGACTGAAGCTTTCTTT. Its protein product is CSARKDWRTEAFF.